Shown below are 10 T cell receptor beta chains from a single sample sequenced in a study of cytomegalovirus exposure and HLA in healthy donors. 13 Jbeta primers and 60 Vbeta primers were used for the PCR. TCRdb's copy holds only in-frame clones and misses some; the assay was immunoSEQ multiplex PCR. The table includes fewer than 95,000 clones, around 70% detected once. Sequencing was carried out using PBMCs. The receptors here all came from a woman aged 40 to 50 in good health and CMV-seropositive.

In nucleotides, the CDR3 is TGTGCCAGTAGTATAGATATCCCCCAATTCATTGGCGGCTACACCTTC. Translation: CASSIDIPQFIGGYTF. This chain joins TRBV19 and TRBJ1-2; D is undetermined. Germline CDR1 reads LNHDA; CDR2 reads SQIVND (reference sequence). V dropped 0 bases and J dropped 8 bases, with 19 bases sitting between them. The length of the CDR3 is 16 residues. Supplemented by reference TRBV19 and TRBJ1-2, the full variable domain reads DGGITQSPKYLFRKEGQNVTLSCEQNLNHDAMYWYRQDPGQGLRLIYYSQIVNDFQKGDIAEGYSVSREKKESFPLTVTSAQKNPTAFYLCASSIDIPQFIGGYTFGSGTRLTVV.

V gene TRBV2 combines with J gene TRBJ1-4; D is perhaps TRBD1 (6 bases). The germline V gene encodes CDR1 SNHLY and CDR2 FYNNEI. V gave up 6 bases and J gave up 8 bases, with 16 bases separating them. The CDR3 loop spans 14 amino acids. This CDR3 reads CASSLGGMGEKLFF. In DNA, the CDR3 is TGTGCCAGCAGCCTAGGGGGAATGGGAGAAAAACTGTTTTTT.

The rearrangement joins TRBV18 to TRBJ1-1; D is perhaps TRBD1 (5 bases). Trimming shortened V by 3 bases and J by 0 bases, and 11 bases separated the two germline ends. This CDR3 is built from 15 residues. From germline, CDR1 is KGHSH and CDR2 LQKENI. CDR3 DNA: TGTGCCAGCTCACCTCAGACAGATTTGAACACTGAAGCTTTCTTT. It encodes CASSPQTDLNTEAFF.

This CDR3 is CASSPGTGGSYEQYF. The DNA for the CDR3 is TGTGCCAGCTCACCCGGGACAGGGGGTTCCTACGAGCAGTACTTC. The chain recombines TRBV18 with TRBJ2-7, with TRBD1 matching 11 bases. The CDR3 extends over 15 amino acids. Trimming took 3 bases from V and 1 from J; bases not matched to a gene: 2. Per germline, CDR1 KGHSH and CDR2 LQKENI.

The rearrangement joins TRBV14 to TRBJ2-5; D unclear. CDR1 and CDR2 from the germline V gene are SGHDN and FVKESK. This CDR3 contains 12 residues. Trimming removed 4 bases from V and 7 bases from J, with 10 bases in between. CDR3 residues: CASSPLGATQYF. Written as DNA, the CDR3 is TGTGCCAGCAGCCCTCTCGGAGCGACCCAGTACTTC.

The chain carries TRBV11-2 and TRBJ1-2, with 7 nucleotides matching TRBD1. Germline CDR1 reads SGHAT; CDR2 reads FQNNGV. This CDR3 contains 13 residues. V was pared by 5 bases and J by 4 bases, with 4 bases of the junction left unmatched. The chain's CDR3 is CASSNDRAYGYTF. CDR3 coding DNA: TGTGCCAGCAGCAACGACAGGGCCTATGGCTACACCTTC.

The chain carries TRBV11-2 and TRBJ1-1; D is perhaps TRBD1 (6 bases). Germline V gene sequence: CDR1 SGHAT, CDR2 FQNNGV. The CDR3 covers 13 residues. Deletions cut 10 bases from V and 11 bases from J, with 23 bases between. The CDR3 is CATTNRQVVGAFF. CDR3 bases: TGTGCCACCACGAATCGACAGGTCGTGGGTGCTTTCTTT.

This clone is a singleton in its sample. The rearrangement links TRBV10-3 to TRBJ2-7, with TRBD2 as a possible D gene (6 bases). CDR1 is ENHRY and CDR2 is SYGVKD in the germline V gene. Trimming took off 0 bases at V and 7 bases at J, with 7 bases between the two ends. CDR3 length: 12 amino acids. CDR3 sequence: CAISESGREQYF. The CDR3 DNA follows: TGTGCCATCAGTGAGTCGGGGAGGGAGCAGTACTTC.

A few counts support this clone. The chain carries TRBV6-1 and TRBJ2-7; D call uncertain. The length of the CDR3 is 13 residues. Between the trimmed V and J ends, which lost 7 bases and 0 bases, there was a span of 10 bases. Germline V CDR1 and CDR2: MNHNS, SASEGT. For the CDR3, the DNA is TGTGCCAGCACGGCGGAGAGCTCCTACGAGCAGTACTTC. It yields the protein CASTAESSYEQYF.

This chain connects TRBV28 to TRBJ2-5, with 9 bases that match TRBD2. The V gene end was trimmed by 4 bases and the J gene end by 5 bases; junction bases not matched to a gene: 11. This CDR3 has 16 residues. Germline CDR1 and CDR2: MDHEN and SYDVKM. The CDR3 DNA reads as TGTGCCAGCAGTTCTGGACTAGCGACCGTTCTGGAGACCCAGTACTTC. Encoded protein: CASSSGLATVLETQYF.